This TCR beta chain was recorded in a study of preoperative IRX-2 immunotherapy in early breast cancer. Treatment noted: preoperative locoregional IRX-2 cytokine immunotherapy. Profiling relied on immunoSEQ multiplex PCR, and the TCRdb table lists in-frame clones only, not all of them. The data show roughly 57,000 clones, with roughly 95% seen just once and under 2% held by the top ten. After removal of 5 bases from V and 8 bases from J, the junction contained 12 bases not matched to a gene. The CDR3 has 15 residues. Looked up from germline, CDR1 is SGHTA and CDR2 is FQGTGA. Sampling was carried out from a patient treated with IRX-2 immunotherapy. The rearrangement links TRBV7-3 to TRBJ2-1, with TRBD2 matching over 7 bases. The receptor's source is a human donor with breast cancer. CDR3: CASSPGLVRGDEQFF. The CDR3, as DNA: TGTGCCAGCAGCCCTGGACTAGTTCGCGGGGATGAGCAGTTCTTC.